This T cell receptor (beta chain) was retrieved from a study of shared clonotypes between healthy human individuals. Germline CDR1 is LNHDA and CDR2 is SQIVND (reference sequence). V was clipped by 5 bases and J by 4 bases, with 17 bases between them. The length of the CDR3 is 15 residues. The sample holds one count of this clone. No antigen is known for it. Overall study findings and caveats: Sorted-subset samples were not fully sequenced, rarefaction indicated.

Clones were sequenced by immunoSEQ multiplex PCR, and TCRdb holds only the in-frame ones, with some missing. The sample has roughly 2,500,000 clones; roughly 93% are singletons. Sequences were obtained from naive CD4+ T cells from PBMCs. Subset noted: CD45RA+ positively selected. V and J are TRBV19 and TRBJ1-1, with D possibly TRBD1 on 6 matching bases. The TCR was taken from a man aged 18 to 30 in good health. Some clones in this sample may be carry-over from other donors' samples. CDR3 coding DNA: TGTGCCAGTAGTTCCCACAGGGCGGGCGCCACTGAAGCTTTCTTT. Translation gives CASSSHRAGATEAFF.